Reported below is one T cell receptor (beta chain). Produced via immunoSEQ multiplex PCR; TCRdb's table is partial and in-frame only. The table includes just under 95,000 clones, over 80% detected once. Germline loops: CDR1 SNHLY, CDR2 FYNNEI. There are 16 residues in the CDR3. Unmatched junction bases numbered 7, after V lost 4 bases and J lost 3 bases. This entry comes from a study of T cell changes during pregnancy in multiple sclerosis. The rearrangement uses TRBV2 and TRBJ2-1, with 9 bases aligning to TRBD2. Specimen: peripheral blood, collected in the first trimester of pregnancy. This clonotype was obtained from a female donor with multiple sclerosis, enrolled in a pregnancy study. The chain's CDR3 is CASSAVAGALYNEQFF. The CDR3, as DNA: TGTGCCAGCAGTGCGGTAGCGGGAGCCCTCTACAATGAGCAGTTCTTC.